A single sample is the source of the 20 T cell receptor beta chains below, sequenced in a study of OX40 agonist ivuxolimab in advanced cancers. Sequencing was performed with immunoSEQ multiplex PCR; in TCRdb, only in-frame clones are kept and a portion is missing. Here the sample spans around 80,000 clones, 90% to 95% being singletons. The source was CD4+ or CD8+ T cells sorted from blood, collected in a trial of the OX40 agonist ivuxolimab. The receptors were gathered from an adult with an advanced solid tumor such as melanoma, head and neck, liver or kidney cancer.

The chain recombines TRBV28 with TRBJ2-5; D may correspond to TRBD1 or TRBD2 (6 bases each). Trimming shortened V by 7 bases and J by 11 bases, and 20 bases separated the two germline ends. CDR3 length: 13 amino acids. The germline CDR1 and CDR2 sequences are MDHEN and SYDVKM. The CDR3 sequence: CASTDSGAREQYF. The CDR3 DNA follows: TGTGCCAGCACCGATTCGGGGGCGAGGGAGCAGTACTTC.

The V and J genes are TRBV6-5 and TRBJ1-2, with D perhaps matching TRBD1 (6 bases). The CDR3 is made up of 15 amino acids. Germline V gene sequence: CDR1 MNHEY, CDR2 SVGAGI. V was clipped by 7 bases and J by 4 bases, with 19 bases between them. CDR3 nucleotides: TGTGCCAGCACACCAGCCGGGACATCACGCTATGGCTACACCTTC. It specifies CASTPAGTSRYGYTF.

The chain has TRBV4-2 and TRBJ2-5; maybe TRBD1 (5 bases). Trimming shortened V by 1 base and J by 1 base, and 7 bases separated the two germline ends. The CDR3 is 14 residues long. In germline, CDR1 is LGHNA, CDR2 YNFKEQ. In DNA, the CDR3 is TGTGCCAGCAGCCAAGTAGGGGCCCAAGAGACCCAGTACTTC. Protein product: CASSQVGAQETQYF.

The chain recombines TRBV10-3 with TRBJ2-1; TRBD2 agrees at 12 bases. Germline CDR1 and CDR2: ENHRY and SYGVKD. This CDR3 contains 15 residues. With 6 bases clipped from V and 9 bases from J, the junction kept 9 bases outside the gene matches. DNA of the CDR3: TGTGCCATCAGGGAGACTAGCGGGAGTTCTTTTGAGCAGTTCTTC. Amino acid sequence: CAIRETSGSSFEQFF.

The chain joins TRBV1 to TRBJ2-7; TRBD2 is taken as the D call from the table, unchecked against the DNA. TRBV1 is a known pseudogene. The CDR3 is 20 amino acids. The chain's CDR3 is CTSSQDPSRGEWREVYEQYF. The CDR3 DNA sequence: TGCACCAGCAGCCAAGACCCATCACGAGGGGAATGGCGGGAGGTCTACGAGCAGTACTTC.

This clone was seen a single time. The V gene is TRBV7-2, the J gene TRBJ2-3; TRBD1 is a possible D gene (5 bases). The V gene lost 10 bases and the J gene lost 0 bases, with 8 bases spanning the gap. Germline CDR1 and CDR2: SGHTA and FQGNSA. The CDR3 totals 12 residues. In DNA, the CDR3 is TGTGCCACACGACAGAGCACAGATACGCAGTATTTT. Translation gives CATRQSTDTQYF.

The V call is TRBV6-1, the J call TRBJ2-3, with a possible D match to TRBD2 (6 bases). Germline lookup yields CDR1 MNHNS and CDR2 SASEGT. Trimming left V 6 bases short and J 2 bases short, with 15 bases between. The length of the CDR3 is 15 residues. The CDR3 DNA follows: TGTGCCAGCAGAGTCTCCGGGACTCTCACAGATACGCAGTATTTT. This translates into CASRVSGTLTDTQYF.

The CDR3 spells CASTPRNLGYGYTF. Written as DNA, the CDR3 is TGTGCCAGCACTCCCCGGAACTTGGGCTATGGCTACACCTTC. The V and J genes are TRBV28 and TRBJ1-2, with D uncertain. The CDR3 has 14 residues. Germline lookup yields CDR1 MDHEN and CDR2 SYDVKM. Deletions cut 7 bases from V and 4 bases from J, with 16 bases between.

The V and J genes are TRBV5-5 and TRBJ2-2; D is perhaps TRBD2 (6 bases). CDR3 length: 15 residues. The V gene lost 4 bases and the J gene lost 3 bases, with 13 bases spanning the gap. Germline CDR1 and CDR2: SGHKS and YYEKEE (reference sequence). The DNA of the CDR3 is TGTGCCAGCAGCCATAACAGGAGGGACACCGGGGAGCTGTTTTTT. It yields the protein CASSHNRRDTGELFF.

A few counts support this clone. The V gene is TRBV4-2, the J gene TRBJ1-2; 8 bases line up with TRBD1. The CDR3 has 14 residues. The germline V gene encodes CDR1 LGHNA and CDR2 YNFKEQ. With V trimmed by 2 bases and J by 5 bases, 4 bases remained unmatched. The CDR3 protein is CASSQPGQAYGYTF. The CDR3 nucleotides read TGTGCCAGCAGCCAACCGGGACAGGCTTATGGCTACACCTTC.

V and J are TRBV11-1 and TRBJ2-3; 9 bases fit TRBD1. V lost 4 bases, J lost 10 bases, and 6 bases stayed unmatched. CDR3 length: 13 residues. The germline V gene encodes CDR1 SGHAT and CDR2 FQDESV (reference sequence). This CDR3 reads CASSSTGGGAQYF. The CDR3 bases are TGTGCCAGCAGCTCAACAGGGGGCGGGGCGCAGTATTTT. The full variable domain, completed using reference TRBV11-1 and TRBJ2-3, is EAEVAQSPRYKITEKSQAVAFWCDPISGHATLYWYRQILGQGPELLVQFQDESVVDDSQLPKDRFSAERLKGVDSTLKIQPAELGDSAMYLCASSSTGGGAQYFGPGTRLTVL.

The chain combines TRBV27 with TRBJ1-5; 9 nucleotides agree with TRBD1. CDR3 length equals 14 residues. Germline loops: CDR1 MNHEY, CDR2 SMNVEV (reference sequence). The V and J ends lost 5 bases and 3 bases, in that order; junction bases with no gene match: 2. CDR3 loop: CASSQQGANQPQHF. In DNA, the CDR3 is TGTGCCAGCAGTCAACAGGGGGCCAATCAGCCCCAGCATTTT.

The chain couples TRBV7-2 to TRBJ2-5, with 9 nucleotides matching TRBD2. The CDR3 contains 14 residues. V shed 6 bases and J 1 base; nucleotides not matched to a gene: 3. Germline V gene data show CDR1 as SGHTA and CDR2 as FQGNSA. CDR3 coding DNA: TGTGCCAGCAGTTGGGGACTAGCCCAAGAGACCCAGTACTTC. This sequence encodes CASSWGLAQETQYF. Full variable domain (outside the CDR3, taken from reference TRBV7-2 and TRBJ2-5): GAGVSQSPSNKVTEKGKDVELRCDPISGHTALYWYRQSLGQGLEFLIYFQGNSAPDKSGLPSDRFSAERTGGSVSTLTIQRTQQEDSAVYLCASSWGLAQETQYFGPGTRLLVL.

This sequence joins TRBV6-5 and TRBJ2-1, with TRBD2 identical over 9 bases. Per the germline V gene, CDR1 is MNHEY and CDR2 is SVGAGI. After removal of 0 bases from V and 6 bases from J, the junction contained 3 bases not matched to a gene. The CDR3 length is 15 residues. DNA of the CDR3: TGTGCCAGCAGTTACTCCGGACTAGCGACCAATGAGCAGTTCTTC. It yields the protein CASSYSGLATNEQFF.

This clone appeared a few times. CDR3 DNA: TGTGCCAGCAGCCCCTGGGACAGGGCTAAACTGTTTTTT. It yields the protein CASSPWDRAKLFF. The chain uses TRBV16 and TRBJ1-4; TRBD1 aligns across 9 bases. In germline, CDR1 is KGHSY, CDR2 FQNENV. V dropped 4 bases and J dropped 11; count of bases not matched to a gene: 5. The CDR3 covers 13 residues.

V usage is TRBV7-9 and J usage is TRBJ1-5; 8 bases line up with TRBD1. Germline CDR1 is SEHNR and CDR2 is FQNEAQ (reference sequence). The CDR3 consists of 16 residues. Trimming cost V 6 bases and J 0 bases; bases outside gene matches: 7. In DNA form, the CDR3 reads TGTGCCAGCAGTCTGGGACAGGAGTATAGCAATCAGCCCCAGCATTTT. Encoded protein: CASSLGQEYSNQPQHF. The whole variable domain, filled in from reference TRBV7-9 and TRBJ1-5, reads DTGVSQNPRHKITKRGQNVTFRCDPISEHNRLYWYRQTLGQGPEFLTYFQNEAQLEKSRLLSDRFSAERPKGSFSTLEIQRTEQGDSAMYLCASSLGQEYSNQPQHFGDGTRLSIL.

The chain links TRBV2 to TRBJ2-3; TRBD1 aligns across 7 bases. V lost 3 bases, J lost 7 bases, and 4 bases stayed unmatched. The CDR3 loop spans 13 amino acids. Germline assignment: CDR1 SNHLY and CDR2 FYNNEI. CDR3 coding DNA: TGTGCCAGCAGTGAGACAGGGCTGTATACGCAGTATTTT. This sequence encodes CASSETGLYTQYF.

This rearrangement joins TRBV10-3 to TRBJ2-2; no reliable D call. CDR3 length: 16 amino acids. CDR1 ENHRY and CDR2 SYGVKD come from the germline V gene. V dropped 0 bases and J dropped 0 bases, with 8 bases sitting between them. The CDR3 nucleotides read TGTGCCATCAGTGAGTCCGGCAACTCGAACACCGGGGAGCTGTTTTTT. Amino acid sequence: CAISESGNSNTGELFF.

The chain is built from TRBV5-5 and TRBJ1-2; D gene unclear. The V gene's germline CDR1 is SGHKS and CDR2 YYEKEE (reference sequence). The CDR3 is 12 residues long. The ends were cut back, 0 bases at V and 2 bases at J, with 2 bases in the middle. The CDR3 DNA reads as TGTGCCAGCAGCTTGGCCAACTATGGCTACACCTTC. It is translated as CASSLANYGYTF.

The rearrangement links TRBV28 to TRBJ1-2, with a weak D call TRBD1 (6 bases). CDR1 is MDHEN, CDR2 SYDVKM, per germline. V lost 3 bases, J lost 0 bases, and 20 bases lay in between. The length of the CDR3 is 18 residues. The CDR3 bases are TGTGCCAGCAGTTTCGGGGGGCAGGGGCTTTCCACTAACTATGGCTACACCTTC. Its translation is CASSFGGQGLSTNYGYTF.